This T cell receptor (beta chain) was recovered during a study of blood T cell repertoires in COVID-19. The overall study: Specimens from acute and convalescent COVID-19 originated in the United States, Italy and Spain. PBMCs, B-cell-depleted T cells, or T cells provided the cDNA or gDNA that made up the material.

Trimming stripped 2 bases from V and 9 bases from J, with 17 bases between. The CDR3 spans 16 residues. Looked up from germline, CDR1 is LNHDA and CDR2 is SQIVND (reference sequence). This clone has just one count. Authors' analysis steps: Nucleated cell number was recorded as an estimate derived from reference gene primer amplification. The method was immunoSEQ multiplex PCR; TCRdb's version includes in-frame clones alone and lacks a portion of them. V and J calls and clone size are as listed in that table; D and trimming were resolved from the DNA. The sample yields fewer than 250,000 clones, approximately 87% seen once.

The V gene is TRBV19, the J gene TRBJ1-6, with D possibly matching TRBD1 (6 bases). The receptor was derived from a woman aged 70-85 years with acute or convalescent COVID-19. The sample comprised peripheral blood. CDR3 sequence: CASSIWGQGSGSPLHF. The CDR3 DNA follows: TGTGCCAGTAGTATATGGGGACAAGGATCGGGTTCACCCCTCCACTTT. Looking up the rest from reference TRBV19 and TRBJ1-6 gives the full variable domain: DGGITQSPKYLFRKEGQNVTLSCEQNLNHDAMYWYRQDPGQGLRLIYYSQIVNDFQKGDIAEGYSVSREKKESFPLTVTSAQKNPTAFYLCASSIWGQGSGSPLHFGNGTRLTVT.